The present T cell receptor (beta chain) was sequenced within a study of T cells after yellow fever vaccination. 5'RACE template switching added a universal primer site and UMIs to TCR cDNA. One entry per CDR3 protein results from TCRdb running MiXCR on the 5' RACE reads. The repertoire holds 500,000 to 650,000 distinct CDR3 sequences, with roughly a sixth as singletons. The V end lost 3 bases, the J end lost 4 bases, and 9 bases lay between the germline ends. The CDR3 sequence is 14 residues long. CDR1 is SEHNR, CDR2 FQNEAQ, per germline (reference sequence). Sequencing was performed on PBMCs, taken 5 days after the first yellow fever vaccination. V is TRBV7-9 and J is TRBJ1-4; D is possibly TRBD1 (5 bases). The origin of this receptor is a man between 18 and 29 years old who received the YFV17D yellow fever vaccine. CDR3 DNA sequence: TGTGCCAGCAGCTTTCCGGGGGTTAATGAAAAACTGTTTTTT. Its protein product is CASSFPGVNEKLFF.